This T cell receptor beta chain appears in the sequencing data of a study of post-analysis software for immune sequencing data. Study outcomes and limitations: Controls had significantly higher normalized Chao1 diversity than multiple sclerosis patients. TRBV5-6, TRBV5-1 and TRBV20-1 were among five TRBV segments more frequent in patients than controls.

cDNA libraries for TCR beta contained unique molecular identifiers. TCRdb reprocessed the PCR reads via MiXCR and lists one record per CDR3 protein. The table has about 770,000 distinct CDR3 sequences, around 42% seen once. Trimming at V came to 5 bases and at J to 1 base, leaving 7 bases not matched to a gene. The CDR3 extends over 16 amino acids. This clonotype was picked up a small number of times. Antigen specificity is unknown. The clonotype originates from a girl aged 5 to 17 with multiple sclerosis. This sequence joins TRBV12-3 or TRBV12-4 and TRBJ2-7, with 11 bases that match TRBD1. The sample comprised blood. Here the CDR3 reads CASSPTDRGLSYEQYF. The CDR3, as DNA: TGTGCCAGCAGTCCCACGGACAGGGGGCTTTCCTACGAGCAGTACTTC.